Below are 5 T cell receptor beta chains sequenced from a single sample in a study of T cell responses to AZD1222 COVID-19 vaccine. Sequencing was performed with immunoSEQ multiplex PCR; in TCRdb, only in-frame clones are kept and a portion is missing. The sample has approximately 150,000 clones; about 93% are singletons. Specimen: peripheral blood, collected on day 0 of AZD1222 vaccination. Receptors were obtained from an adult in good health.

The chain employs TRBV10-2 and TRBJ1-5; TRBD1 agrees at 8 bases. The CDR3 runs 15 residues. The V and J ends lost 7 bases and 7 bases, in that order; junction bases with no gene match: 12. In germline, CDR1 is WSHSY, CDR2 SAAADI. The chain's CDR3 is CASTAGQGLIQPQHF. The CDR3 DNA is TGCGCCAGCACCGCCGGACAGGGCTTAATCCAGCCCCAGCATTTT.

This clone showed up just once. The chain has TRBV5-6 and TRBJ1-4; 11 bases align to TRBD1. With V trimmed by 1 base and J by 0 bases, 8 bases remained unmatched. Germline CDR1 SGHDT, CDR2 YYEEEE. The CDR3 totals 19 residues. This CDR3 reads CASSLLADRGLATNEKLFF. In nucleotides, the CDR3 is TGTGCCAGCAGCTTGCTGGCGGACAGGGGGCTGGCAACTAATGAAAAACTGTTTTTT.

The chain recombines TRBV5-4 with TRBJ2-5; 8 bases map to TRBD1. V was clipped by 2 bases and J by 5 bases; unmatched bases: 5. The CDR3 has 14 amino acids. Germline CDR1 SGHNT, CDR2 YYREEE (reference sequence). CDR3: CASSFDRGRETQYF. The CDR3 nucleotides read TGTGCCAGCAGCTTCGACAGGGGTAGGGAGACCCAGTACTTC.

This chain connects TRBV19 to TRBJ2-2; 7 bases match TRBD2. Unmatched junction bases numbered 3, after V lost 6 bases and J lost 5 bases. CDR1 and CDR2 (germline): LNHDA, SQIVND (reference sequence). The CDR3 covers 13 residues. CDR3 nucleotide sequence: TGTGCCAGTAGACTACTAGCGACCGGGGAGCTGTTTTTT. It is translated as CASRLLATGELFF.

There are a few counts of this clone. V gene TRBV10-3 combines with J gene TRBJ2-4; 8 bases are a match to TRBD1. Germline CDR1 reads ENHRY; CDR2 reads SYGVKD. This CDR3 has 19 residues. V shed 6 bases, J shed 0 bases, and the junction held 16 bases outside the gene matches. The CDR3 sequence: CAIREDRALYPLAKNIQYF. DNA of the CDR3: TGTGCCATCAGGGAGGACAGGGCCCTTTACCCCTTAGCCAAAAACATTCAGTACTTC.